The clone carrying this T cell receptor (beta chain) was recorded a few times. Its antigen remains unknown. The sample is drawn from a study of T-cell reconstitution after alpha-beta-depleted transplantation in children. It was with unique molecular identifiers that the TCRbeta library was prepared. TCRdb independently ran MiXCR on the PCR reads; one entry per CDR3 protein. The data hold a few hundred thousand distinct CDR3 sequences, with over 10% observed a single time. Notes on the study in general: From surviving recipient T cells and thymic progenitors came the high day-60 TCRbeta diversity observed in some patients. The main origin of T-cell counts and diversity one year after transplant was newly produced T cells. Expanded graft clones numbering several hundred reportedly gave rise to alpha-beta T cells about two months after transplant.

Between the trimmed V and J ends, which lost 7 bases and 0 bases, there was a span of 12 bases. Germline V gives CDR1 SQVTM, CDR2 ANQGSEA. This CDR3 has 13 amino acids. This specimen consisted of PBMCs, mostly from graft donor cells, obtained 360 days after TCRalphabeta/CD19-depleted stem cell transplant. This clonotype originated in a male patient between 5 and 17 years old who had a stem cell transplant for acute myeloid leukemia, so the T cells may come from the graft donor. The chain joins TRBV29-1 to TRBJ2-5; D is uncertain. The CDR3 sequence: CSAEGRHQETQYF. The CDR3 DNA follows: TGCAGCGCCGAAGGCAGACACCAAGAGACCCAGTACTTC.